This paragraph covers one T cell receptor beta chain sequence. The data stem from a study of sequential checkpoint blockade in melanoma. Study context: Maintenance nivolumab came after either treatment sequence. DNA from 91 pretreatment tumor samples underwent TCRβ immunosequencing. Matched biopsies came pretreatment and at week 13 for about 24 patients.

Trimming removed 1 base from V and 4 bases from J, with 11 bases in between. The CDR3 contains 14 residues. CDR1 and CDR2 from the germline V gene are SGHNT and YENEEA. Generated by immunoSEQ multiplex PCR, the TCRdb table keeps only in-frame clones and is missing some. The sample includes about a thousand clones, 19% of them seen just once. Treatment denoted: randomized to nivolumab then ipilimumab (arm A) or the reverse (arm B). No patient had prior DNA-damaging chemotherapy. The source material was tumor tissue (inferred from file names), sampled from a patient given nivolumab and ipilimumab in sequence. The chain uses TRBV11-3 and TRBJ2-7; unclear D gene. This clonotype was obtained from a human donor with melanoma. CDR3 in DNA: TGTGCCAGCAGCTTAGGGCGAAGGCAATACGAGCAGTACTTC. This encodes CASSLGRRQYEQYF.